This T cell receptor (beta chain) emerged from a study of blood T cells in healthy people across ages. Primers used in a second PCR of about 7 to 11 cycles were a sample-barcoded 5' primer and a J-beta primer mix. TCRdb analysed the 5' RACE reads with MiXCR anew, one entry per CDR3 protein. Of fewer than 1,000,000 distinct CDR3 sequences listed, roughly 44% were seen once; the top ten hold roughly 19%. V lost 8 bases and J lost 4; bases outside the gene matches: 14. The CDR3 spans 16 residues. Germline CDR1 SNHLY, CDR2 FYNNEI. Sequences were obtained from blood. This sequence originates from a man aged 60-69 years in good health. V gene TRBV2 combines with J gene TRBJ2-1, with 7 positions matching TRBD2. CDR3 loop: CASRGKGRAGYNEQFF. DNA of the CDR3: TGTGCCAGCCGAGGGAAAGGACGAGCGGGGTACAATGAGCAGTTCTTC.